These T cell receptor beta chains were read from a single sample in a study of blood T cells in healthy people across ages. From the 5' RACE reads, TCRdb called clonotypes with MiXCR, one entry per CDR3 protein. The sample includes around 1,700,000 distinct CDR3 sequences, about 28% seen only once; the top ten take around 7.7%. Sequencing used blood. The origin of the receptors is a woman younger than 45 in good health. The CDR3 runs from the conserved cysteine through the conserved F or W. Each record gives: CDR3 length, D gene, V gene, clone size, J gene, CDR3 DNA, CDR3 protein. A D gene is named only where the DNA matches it firmly. Some rows mark clone size as missing; the rest say once, few, many or name a class of expanded clone.

CDR3 length: 20; D gene: .; V gene: TRBV21-1; clone size: few; J gene: TRBJ1-5; CDR3 DNA: TGTGCCAGCAGCAAAGCTAACCCAGGAGGCTCCCGGGCCGGGAATCAGCCCCAGCATTTT; CDR3 protein: CASSKANPGGSRAGNQPQHF
CDR3 length: 14; D gene: .; V gene: TRBV7-9; clone size: few; J gene: TRBJ1-2; CDR3 DNA: TGTGCCAGCAGCCCGCGGGTAGCTAACTATGGCTACACCTTC; CDR3 protein: CASSPRVANYGYTF
CDR3 length: 15; D gene: .; V gene: TRBV4-3; clone size: .; J gene: TRBJ2-1; CDR3 DNA: TGCGCCAGCAGCCTCCAGGCAGACAGTTACAATGAGCAGTTCTTC; CDR3 protein: CASSLQADSYNEQFF
CDR3 length: 13; D gene: .; V gene: TRBV20-1; clone size: .; J gene: TRBJ2-1; CDR3 DNA: TGCAGTGCTAGAGGCCTCAGGGGAGATGAGCAGTTCTTC; CDR3 protein: CSARGLRGDEQFF
CDR3 length: 16; D gene: .; V gene: TRBV7-8; clone size: many; J gene: TRBJ2-7; CDR3 DNA: TGTGCCAGCAGCTTAGTGGGGACAATGTTCCAGGGCGAGCAGTACTTC; CDR3 protein: CASSLVGTMFQGEQYF
CDR3 length: 16; D gene: TRBD1; V gene: TRBV11-2; clone size: .; J gene: TRBJ2-5; CDR3 DNA: TGTGCCAGCAGCTTAGTCTGGGACAGTCAACGAGAGACCCAGTACTTC; CDR3 protein: CASSLVWDSQRETQYF
CDR3 length: 16; D gene: .; V gene: TRBV5-1; clone size: few; J gene: TRBJ2-7; CDR3 DNA: TGCGCCAGCAGCCTTATCTCCGTGGCCCCGACCTACGAGCAGTACTTC; CDR3 protein: CASSLISVAPTYEQYF
CDR3 length: 17; D gene: .; V gene: TRBV6-2/TRBV6-3; clone size: .; J gene: TRBJ1-2; CDR3 DNA: TGTGCCAGCATTCGACTCCCGGGACTCCAAGCTAACTGTGGCTACACCTTC; CDR3 protein: CASIRLPGLQANCGYTF
CDR3 length: 12; D gene: .; V gene: TRBV20-1; clone size: .; J gene: TRBJ2-1; CDR3 DNA: TGCAGTGCTCGGGCCTGGGGGAATGAGCAGTTCTTC; CDR3 protein: CSARAWGNEQFF
CDR3 length: 14; D gene: .; V gene: TRBV20-1; clone size: few; J gene: TRBJ2-3; CDR3 DNA: TGCAGTGCGGTTGCTCAGCCCAGCACAGATACGCAGTATTTT; CDR3 protein: CSAVAQPSTDTQYF
CDR3 length: 15; D gene: TRBD2; V gene: TRBV20-1; clone size: .; J gene: TRBJ2-4; CDR3 DNA: TGCAGTGCTAGAGCCGGACGAGCGGTCGGGGAGGGCCAGTACTTC; CDR3 protein: CSARAGRAVGEGQYF
CDR3 length: 14; D gene: .; V gene: TRBV5-1; clone size: .; J gene: TRBJ2-5; CDR3 DNA: TGCGCCAGCAGCTTGGGCGAGACCCCAGAGACCCAGTACTTC; CDR3 protein: CASSLGETPETQYF
CDR3 length: 16; D gene: TRBD2; V gene: TRBV12-3/TRBV12-4; clone size: .; J gene: TRBJ2-5; CDR3 DNA: TGTGCCAGCAGTTTTAGACTAGCGGGGACCGGGGAGACCCAGTACTTC; CDR3 protein: CASSFRLAGTGETQYF
CDR3 length: 15; D gene: TRBD1; V gene: TRBV10-3; clone size: few; J gene: TRBJ2-7; CDR3 DNA: TGTGCCATCAGTGACCCGGACAGGGGGAAAGGCGAGCAGTACTTC; CDR3 protein: CAISDPDRGKGEQYF
CDR3 length: 17; D gene: TRBD2; V gene: TRBV19; clone size: .; J gene: TRBJ2-1; CDR3 DNA: TGTGCCAGTAGTATGGCTCCTGGCGGGAGGTGGAACAATGAGCAGTTCTTC; CDR3 protein: CASSMAPGGRWNNEQFF
CDR3 length: 17; D gene: .; V gene: TRBV4-1; clone size: many; J gene: TRBJ1-2; CDR3 DNA: TGCGCCAGCAGCCAAGGGGCTGGGCGTAGCGGTGGCTATGGCTACACCTTC; CDR3 protein: CASSQGAGRSGGYGYTF
CDR3 length: 15; D gene: .; V gene: TRBV9; clone size: many; J gene: TRBJ2-7; CDR3 DNA: TGTGCCAGCAGCCCCTTTGCGGGTGGACTTTACGAGCAGTACTTC; CDR3 protein: CASSPFAGGLYEQYF
CDR3 length: 14; D gene: .; V gene: TRBV29-1; clone size: .; J gene: TRBJ1-4; CDR3 DNA: TGCAGCGCTGGGAGGGACATTGCAAATGAAGAACTGTTTTTT; CDR3 protein: CSAGRDIANEELFF
CDR3 length: 14; D gene: TRBD2; V gene: TRBV5-1; clone size: few; J gene: TRBJ2-7; CDR3 DNA: TGCGCCAGCAGCGCTGCGGGGGATGCCTACGAGCAGTACTTC; CDR3 protein: CASSAAGDAYEQYF
CDR3 length: 14; D gene: TRBD1; V gene: TRBV20-1; clone size: many; J gene: TRBJ2-7; CDR3 DNA: TGCAGTGCTAGGGCTGACAGGGGCTCCTACGAGCAGTACTTC; CDR3 protein: CSARADRGSYEQYF
CDR3 length: 17; D gene: .; V gene: TRBV11-2; clone size: .; J gene: TRBJ2-3; CDR3 DNA: TGTGCCAGCAGCTTAGAGGGCTCCCTATCCGGCACAGATACGCAGTATTTT; CDR3 protein: CASSLEGSLSGTDTQYF
CDR3 length: 16; D gene: TRBD2; V gene: TRBV20-1; clone size: many; J gene: TRBJ2-1; CDR3 DNA: TGCAGTGCTAGAGATCGCGGGACTAGCGACTACAATGAGCAGTTCTTC; CDR3 protein: CSARDRGTSDYNEQFF
CDR3 length: 15; D gene: TRBD2; V gene: TRBV10-3; clone size: .; J gene: TRBJ2-1; CDR3 DNA: TGTGCCATCAGTGACAGCGGGAGGGCCGATAATGAGCAGTTCTTC; CDR3 protein: CAISDSGRADNEQFF
CDR3 length: 15; D gene: .; V gene: TRBV9; clone size: .; J gene: TRBJ2-1; CDR3 DNA: TGTGCCAGCAGCGGGTCCCTGGGGGCCGGTAATGAGCAGTTCTTC; CDR3 protein: CASSGSLGAGNEQFF
CDR3 length: 16; D gene: TRBD2; V gene: TRBV18; clone size: .; J gene: TRBJ2-1; CDR3 DNA: TGTGCCAGCTCACCCCAGACTAGCGGAGCCTACAATGAGCAGTTCTTC; CDR3 protein: CASSPQTSGAYNEQFF
CDR3 length: 17; D gene: TRBD2; V gene: TRBV30; clone size: .; J gene: TRBJ2-3; CDR3 DNA: TGTGCCTGGAGTGTAAGAGCCCAGCGGGGCCCGGGGGATACGCAGTATTTT; CDR3 protein: CAWSVRAQRGPGDTQYF
CDR3 length: 13; D gene: .; V gene: TRBV6-5; clone size: .; J gene: TRBJ1-2; CDR3 DNA: TGTGCCAGCAGTTACGGGGGCGGCAATAGCTACACCTTC; CDR3 protein: CASSYGGGNSYTF
CDR3 length: 17; D gene: .; V gene: TRBV4-3; clone size: .; J gene: TRBJ2-3; CDR3 DNA: TGCGCCAGCAGCCCGTCCGGGGGCGGGAGAACGGCAGATACGCAGTATTTT; CDR3 protein: CASSPSGGGRTADTQYF
CDR3 length: 13; D gene: .; V gene: TRBV5-1; clone size: few; J gene: TRBJ1-6; CDR3 DNA: TGCGCCAGCAGCGTGGAGTATAATTCACCCCTCCACTTT; CDR3 protein: CASSVEYNSPLHF
CDR3 length: 15; D gene: TRBD2; V gene: TRBV11-2; clone size: few; J gene: TRBJ2-1; CDR3 DNA: TGTGCCAGCAGCTTAGTAAGCGGGGTCTACAATGAGCAGTTCTTC; CDR3 protein: CASSLVSGVYNEQFF
CDR3 length: 16; D gene: TRBD1; V gene: TRBV4-3; clone size: .; J gene: TRBJ1-2; CDR3 DNA: TGCGCCAGCAGCCAAGAAGTCAGACAGGGGTTTAATGGCTACACCTTC; CDR3 protein: CASSQEVRQGFNGYTF
CDR3 length: 17; D gene: .; V gene: TRBV13; clone size: .; J gene: TRBJ1-1; CDR3 DNA: TGTGCCAGCAGCTTAGCGTCCATCAAAGGGTGGAGGACTGAAGCTTTCTTT; CDR3 protein: CASSLASIKGWRTEAFF
CDR3 length: 13; D gene: .; V gene: TRBV7-2; clone size: once; J gene: TRBJ1-2; CDR3 DNA: TGTGCCAGCAGCTTGAGGGGTTTGAGAGGCTACACCTTC; CDR3 protein: CASSLRGLRGYTF
CDR3 length: 15; D gene: TRBD2; V gene: TRBV15; clone size: .; J gene: TRBJ2-1; CDR3 DNA: TGTGCCACCAGCAGAGGGACTAGCGGGAGCAATGAGCAGTTCTTC; CDR3 protein: CATSRGTSGSNEQFF
CDR3 length: 13; D gene: .; V gene: TRBV20-1; clone size: .; J gene: TRBJ1-5; CDR3 DNA: TGCAGTGCTATAACAGGGTTCAATCAGCCCCAGCATTTT; CDR3 protein: CSAITGFNQPQHF
CDR3 length: 15; D gene: .; V gene: TRBV12-3/TRBV12-4; clone size: .; J gene: TRBJ1-1; CDR3 DNA: TGTGCCAGCAGTTTTTTAGCCCCAGGGAACACTGAAGCTTTCTTT; CDR3 protein: CASSFLAPGNTEAFF
CDR3 length: 15; D gene: TRBD2; V gene: TRBV24-1; clone size: few; J gene: TRBJ2-1; CDR3 DNA: TGTGCCACCAGTGCAGGGACTAGCGCCTACAATGAGCAGTTCTTC; CDR3 protein: CATSAGTSAYNEQFF
CDR3 length: 13; D gene: TRBD1; V gene: TRBV25-1; clone size: few; J gene: TRBJ2-1; CDR3 DNA: TGTGCCAGCAGATTCGGGACAGGGGGAGTTCAGTTCTTC; CDR3 protein: CASRFGTGGVQFF
CDR3 length: 12; D gene: .; V gene: TRBV29-1; clone size: many; J gene: TRBJ2-1; CDR3 DNA: TGCAGCGTTAGGGTAGTTGTCGATGAGCAGTTCTTC; CDR3 protein: CSVRVVVDEQFF
CDR3 length: 15; D gene: TRBD1; V gene: TRBV6-6; clone size: few; J gene: TRBJ1-5; CDR3 DNA: TGTGCCAGCAGGTGGGACAGGGAGGACAATCAGCCCCAGCATTTT; CDR3 protein: CASRWDREDNQPQHF
CDR3 length: 16; D gene: TRBD2; V gene: TRBV7-9; clone size: once; J gene: TRBJ2-5; CDR3 DNA: TGTGCCAGCAGCTCGGGACTAGCGCGTTTACTCGAGACCCAGTACTTC; CDR3 protein: CASSSGLARLLETQYF
CDR3 length: 14; D gene: .; V gene: TRBV27; clone size: .; J gene: TRBJ1-1; CDR3 DNA: TGTGCCAGCAGTTGGGGCAGGGGGAACACTGAAGCTTTCTTT; CDR3 protein: CASSWGRGNTEAFF
CDR3 length: 14; D gene: .; V gene: TRBV12-3/TRBV12-4; clone size: once; J gene: TRBJ2-2; CDR3 DNA: TGTGCCAGCAGTTCCCGGGGCCCCTCCGGGGAGCTGTTTTTT; CDR3 protein: CASSSRGPSGELFF
CDR3 length: 15; D gene: .; V gene: TRBV11-2; clone size: .; J gene: TRBJ1-2; CDR3 DNA: TGTGCCAGCAGCTTCACGCCGGAGACACCCTATGGCTACACCTTC; CDR3 protein: CASSFTPETPYGYTF
CDR3 length: 16; D gene: .; V gene: TRBV12-3/TRBV12-4; clone size: .; J gene: TRBJ2-1; CDR3 DNA: TGTGCCAGCAGTCCAGAGGGACCCCTAGCCTACAATGAGCAGTTCTTC; CDR3 protein: CASSPEGPLAYNEQFF
CDR3 length: 13; D gene: TRBD1; V gene: TRBV5-5; clone size: .; J gene: TRBJ2-1; CDR3 DNA: TGTGCCAGCAGGCCAACAGGGGGCAATGAGCAGTTCTTC; CDR3 protein: CASRPTGGNEQFF
CDR3 length: 16; D gene: TRBD1; V gene: TRBV6-4; clone size: .; J gene: TRBJ2-3; CDR3 DNA: TGTGCCAGCAGTGACGCCCCGGGACAGGGGGCAGATACGCAGTATTTT; CDR3 protein: CASSDAPGQGADTQYF
CDR3 length: 16; D gene: .; V gene: TRBV5-1; clone size: .; J gene: TRBJ1-2; CDR3 DNA: TGCGCCAGCAGCCTCGCGGGGCAGGTCAACATCTATGGCTACACCTTC; CDR3 protein: CASSLAGQVNIYGYTF
CDR3 length: 15; D gene: TRBD2; V gene: TRBV2; clone size: few; J gene: TRBJ2-2; CDR3 DNA: TGTGCCAGCAGTACTAGCGGGAGAAGCGCCGGGGAGCTGTTTTTT; CDR3 protein: CASSTSGRSAGELFF
CDR3 length: 14; D gene: .; V gene: TRBV20-1; clone size: .; J gene: TRBJ1-5; CDR3 DNA: TGCAGTGCTAGAGAGGGGGTCGTCAATCAGCCCCAGCATTTT; CDR3 protein: CSAREGVVNQPQHF
CDR3 length: 15; D gene: .; V gene: TRBV27; clone size: few; J gene: TRBJ2-4; CDR3 DNA: TGTGCCAGCAGTTCCCTCGGCGAAGCCAAAAACATTCAGTACTTC; CDR3 protein: CASSSLGEAKNIQYF
CDR3 length: 20; D gene: TRBD1; V gene: TRBV7-6; clone size: .; J gene: TRBJ2-6; CDR3 DNA: TGTGCCGGCAGCCCAATACGGACAGGGCTTCGCAACCTGGTGGCCAACGTCCTGACTTTC; CDR3 protein: CAGSPIRTGLRNLVANVLTF
CDR3 length: 14; D gene: .; V gene: TRBV9; clone size: .; J gene: TRBJ1-3; CDR3 DNA: TGTGCCAGCAGCCCCCAGATCTCTGGAAACACCATATATTTT; CDR3 protein: CASSPQISGNTIYF